The clone carrying this TCR beta chain showed up just a few times. Its antigen is still unknown. CMV status came from CD4+ IFNgamma after overnight CMV lysate stimulation. Two oligonucleotides, mixed equimolar, formed the beta constant-region primer covering TRBC1 and TRBC2. MiXCR, applied by TCRdb to the UMI-ligation and nested PCR reads, yields one record per CDR3 protein. The table lists roughly 91,000 distinct CDR3 sequences, roughly 14% of them singletons, with 0.9% to 0.95% in the top ten. These data belong to a study of naive and memory T cell subsets. Trimming cost V 0 bases and J 0 bases; bases outside gene matches: 2. The CDR3 has 15 residues. Germline CDR1 SGHAT, CDR2 FQNNGV. Overall study results and limits: No ground truth validated the naive and memory repertoire findings. RNA-based TCR counts may shift with T cell activation and differentiation.

Sequencing was done on a sample of central memory CD4+ T cells from blood. The J gene is TRBJ2-7, the V gene TRBV11-2, with TRBD2 matching over 7 bases. The TCR comes from a human donor in good health. The CDR3 region has the DNA TGTGCCAGCAGCTTAGAGCGGGGGAGCTCCTACGAGCAGTACTTC. Translated: CASSLERGSSYEQYF. Full variable domain (remainder filled in from reference TRBV11-2 and TRBJ2-7): EAGVAQSPRYKIIEKRQSVAFWCNPISGHATLYWYQQILGQGPKLLIQFQNNGVVDDSQLPKDRFSAERLKGVDSTLKIQPAKLEDSAVYLCASSLERGSSYEQYFGPGTRLTVT.